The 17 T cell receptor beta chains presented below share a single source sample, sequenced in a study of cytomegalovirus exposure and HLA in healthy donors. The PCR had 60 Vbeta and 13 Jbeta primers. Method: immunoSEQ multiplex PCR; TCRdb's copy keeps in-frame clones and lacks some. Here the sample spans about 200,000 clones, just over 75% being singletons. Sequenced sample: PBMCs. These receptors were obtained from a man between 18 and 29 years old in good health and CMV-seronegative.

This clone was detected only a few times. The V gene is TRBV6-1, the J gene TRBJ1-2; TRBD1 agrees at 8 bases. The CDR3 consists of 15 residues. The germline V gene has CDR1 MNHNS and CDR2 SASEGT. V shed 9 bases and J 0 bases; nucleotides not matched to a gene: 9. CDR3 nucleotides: TGTGCCAGTAGACGGGACAGGCTCACTAACTATGGCTACACCTTC. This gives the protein CASRRDRLTNYGYTF.

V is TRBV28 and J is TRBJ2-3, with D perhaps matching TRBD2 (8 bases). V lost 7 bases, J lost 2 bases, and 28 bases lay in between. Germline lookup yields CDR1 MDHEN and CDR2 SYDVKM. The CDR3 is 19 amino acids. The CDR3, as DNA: TGTGCCAGCATAACCGGGGGGGCAGGGGGGTTCGAGGACACAGATACGCAGTATTTT. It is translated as CASITGGAGGFEDTDTQYF.

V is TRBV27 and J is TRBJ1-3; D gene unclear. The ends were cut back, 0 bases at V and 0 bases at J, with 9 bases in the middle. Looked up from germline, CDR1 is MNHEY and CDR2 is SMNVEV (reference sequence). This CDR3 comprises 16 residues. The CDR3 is CASSLSRAPSGNTIYF. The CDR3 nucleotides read TGTGCCAGCAGTTTATCGAGGGCTCCCTCTGGAAACACCATATATTTT.

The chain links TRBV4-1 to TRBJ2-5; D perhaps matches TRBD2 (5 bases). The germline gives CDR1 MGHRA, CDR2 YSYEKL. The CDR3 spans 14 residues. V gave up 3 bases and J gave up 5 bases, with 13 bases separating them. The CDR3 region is CASSQIGVGETQYF. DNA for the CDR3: TGCGCCAGCAGCCAGATCGGGGTTGGCGAGACCCAGTACTTC.

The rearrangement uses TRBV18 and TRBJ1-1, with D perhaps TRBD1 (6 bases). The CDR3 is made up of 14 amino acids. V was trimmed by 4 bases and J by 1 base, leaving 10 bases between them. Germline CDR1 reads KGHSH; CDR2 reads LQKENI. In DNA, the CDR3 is TGTGCCAGCTCACTATCACAGGGGAACACTGAAGCTTTCTTT. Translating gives CASSLSQGNTEAFF.

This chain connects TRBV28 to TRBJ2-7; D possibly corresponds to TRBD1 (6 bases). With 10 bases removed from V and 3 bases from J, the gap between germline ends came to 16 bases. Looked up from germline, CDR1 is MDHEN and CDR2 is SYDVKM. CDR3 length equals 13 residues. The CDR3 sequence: CATMTRDIYEQYF. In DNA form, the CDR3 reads TGTGCCACCATGACCCGGGACATCTACGAGCAGTACTTC.

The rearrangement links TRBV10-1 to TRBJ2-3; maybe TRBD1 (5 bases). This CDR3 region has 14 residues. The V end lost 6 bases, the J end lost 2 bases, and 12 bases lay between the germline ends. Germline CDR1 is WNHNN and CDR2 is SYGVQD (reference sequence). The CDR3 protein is CASSEDTYTDTQYF. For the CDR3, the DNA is TGCGCCAGCAGCGAGGACACCTACACAGATACGCAGTATTTT.

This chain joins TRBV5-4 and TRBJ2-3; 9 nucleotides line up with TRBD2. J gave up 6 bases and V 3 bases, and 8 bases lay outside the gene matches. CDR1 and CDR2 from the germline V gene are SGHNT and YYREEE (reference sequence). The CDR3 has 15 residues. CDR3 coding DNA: TGTGCCAGCAGCTCATTAGCGGGAGTTGGCGATACGCAGTATTTT. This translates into CASSSLAGVGDTQYF.

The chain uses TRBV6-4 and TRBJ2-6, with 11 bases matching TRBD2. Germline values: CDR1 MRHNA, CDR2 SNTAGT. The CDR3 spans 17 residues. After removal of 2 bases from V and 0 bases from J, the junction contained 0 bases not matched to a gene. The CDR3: CASSDGTSGSGANVLTF. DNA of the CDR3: TGTGCCAGCAGTGACGGGACTAGCGGCTCTGGGGCCAACGTCCTGACTTTC.

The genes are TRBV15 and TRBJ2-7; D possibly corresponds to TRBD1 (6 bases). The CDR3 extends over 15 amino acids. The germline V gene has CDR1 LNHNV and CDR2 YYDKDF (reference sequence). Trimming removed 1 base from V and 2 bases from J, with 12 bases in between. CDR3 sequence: CATSRGGQQTYEQYF. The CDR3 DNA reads TGTGCCACCAGCAGAGGTGGACAGCAAACCTACGAGCAGTACTTC.

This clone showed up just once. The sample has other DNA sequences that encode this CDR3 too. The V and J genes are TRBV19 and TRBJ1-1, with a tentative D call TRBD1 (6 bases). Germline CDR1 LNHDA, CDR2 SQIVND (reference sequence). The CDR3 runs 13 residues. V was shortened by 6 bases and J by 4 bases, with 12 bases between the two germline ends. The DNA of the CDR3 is TGTGCCAGTAGCCGCAGGGGTCTCACTGAAGCTTTCTTT. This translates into CASSRRGLTEAFF.

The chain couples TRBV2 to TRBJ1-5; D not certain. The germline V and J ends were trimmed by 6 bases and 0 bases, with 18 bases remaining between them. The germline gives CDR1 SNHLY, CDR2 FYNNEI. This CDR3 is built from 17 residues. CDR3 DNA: TGTGCCAGCAGAGGACTGGCCCTCGGTTTTAGCAATCAGCCCCAGCATTTT. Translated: CASRGLALGFSNQPQHF.

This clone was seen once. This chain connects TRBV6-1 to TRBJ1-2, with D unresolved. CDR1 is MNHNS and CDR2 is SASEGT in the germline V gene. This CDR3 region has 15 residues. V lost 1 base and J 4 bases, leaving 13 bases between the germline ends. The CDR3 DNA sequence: TGTGCCAGCAGTGAAGAGCCGGGTTCGGTCTATGGCTACACCTTC. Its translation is CASSEEPGSVYGYTF.

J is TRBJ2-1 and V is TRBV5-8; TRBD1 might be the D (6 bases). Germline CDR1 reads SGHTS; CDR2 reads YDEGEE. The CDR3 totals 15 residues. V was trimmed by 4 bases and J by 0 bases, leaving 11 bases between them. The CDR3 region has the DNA TGTGCCAGCAGCCAGACAGGTTACTCCTACAATGAGCAGTTCTTC. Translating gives CASSQTGYSYNEQFF.

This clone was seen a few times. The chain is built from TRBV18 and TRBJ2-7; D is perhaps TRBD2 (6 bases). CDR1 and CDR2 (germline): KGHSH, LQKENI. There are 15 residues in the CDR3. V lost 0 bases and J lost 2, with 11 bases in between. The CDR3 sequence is CASSPPRGGPYEQYF. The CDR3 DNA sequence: TGTGCCAGCTCACCACCCCGAGGAGGGCCCTACGAGCAGTACTTC.

The CDR3 spells CASSQPGLAEAFF. DNA for the CDR3: TGCGCCAGCAGCCAACCGGGGTTGGCTGAAGCTTTCTTT. This chain connects TRBV4-1 to TRBJ1-1; D gene unclear. The CDR3 contains 13 residues. Germline V CDR1 and CDR2: MGHRA, YSYEKL. The V gene lost 2 bases and the J gene lost 6 bases, with 10 bases spanning the gap.

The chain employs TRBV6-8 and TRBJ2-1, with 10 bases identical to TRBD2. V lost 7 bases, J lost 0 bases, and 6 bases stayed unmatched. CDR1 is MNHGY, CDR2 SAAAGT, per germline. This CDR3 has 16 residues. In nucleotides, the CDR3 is TGTGCCAGCAATCCCGGGACTAGCGTCTCCTACAATGAGCAGTTCTTC. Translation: CASNPGTSVSYNEQFF.